This section outlines one TCR beta chain sequence together with its context. This sample was included in a study of blood T cell repertoires in COVID-19. The method was immunoSEQ multiplex PCR; TCRdb's version includes in-frame clones alone and lacks a portion of them. Among 200,000 to 250,000 clones listed, 65% to 85% were seen once. J gave up 4 bases and V 4 bases, and 8 bases lay outside the gene matches. Germline assignment: CDR1 LNHDA and CDR2 SQIVND (reference sequence). This CDR3 is 15 amino acids long. Sequencing was done on a sample of peripheral blood. This clonotype originated in a woman aged 25 to 39 with COVID-19, enrolled during active disease. This chain uses TRBV19 with TRBJ1-1, with TRBD1 matching 8 bases. The CDR3 bases are TGTGCCAGTAGTACTAGGGACAGGATAGCCACTGAAGCTTTCTTT. This encodes CASSTRDRIATEAFF.